These T cell receptor beta chains were read from a single sample in a study of control samples from healthy donors and cancer patients. Generated by immunoSEQ multiplex PCR, the TCRdb table keeps only in-frame clones and is missing some. The table lists tens of thousands of clones, approximately 90% of them singletons. Sequenced sample: PBMCs. All receptors come from a man in his fifties or sixties with colorectal cancer. Each CDR3 is given with its conserved first and last residue. Each record gives: J gene, clone size, CDR3 length, D gene, V gene, CDR3 DNA, CDR3 protein. A D gene is named only where the DNA matches it firmly. The listing skips clone size in some rows; elsewhere it reads once, few, many or a size class.

TRBJ2-2,-,18,-,TRBV4-2,TGTGCCAGCAGCCAAGATCGTCAACGGACAAGATACACCGGGGAGCTGTTTTTT,CASSQDRQRTRYTGELFF
TRBJ1-1,-,14,TRBD1,TRBV18,TGTGCCAGCTCCCGGGGACAGGAGAACACTGAAGCTTTCTTT,CASSRGQENTEAFF
TRBJ1-1,-,14,-,TRBV5-1,TGCGCCAGCAGCTTGTTGGTCACGAACACTGAAGCTTTCTTT,CASSLLVTNTEAFF
TRBJ1-3,-,14,-,TRBV12-5,TGTGCTAGCTCTCCGACGGAGTCTGGAAACACCATATATTTT,CASSPTESGNTIYF
TRBJ1-5,-,14,-,TRBV19,TGTGCCAGTAGTATTCTAGGGGTGAATCAGCCCCAGCATTTT,CASSILGVNQPQHF
TRBJ2-2,-,17,-,TRBV5-1,TGCGCCAGCAGCTTGATCGACTGGGACAACCCCGGCGGGGAGCTGTTTTTT,CASSLIDWDNPGGELFF
TRBJ2-5,-,14,TRBD2,TRBV7-2,TGTGCCACCACCCCTAGCGGGGGTAAAGAGACCCAGTACTTC,CATTPSGGKETQYF
TRBJ2-7,-,13,-,TRBV7-2,TGTGCCAGCAGCTTAGCGCGGGCCTACGAGCAGTACTTC,CASSLARAYEQYF
TRBJ1-5,-,17,-,TRBV9,TGTGCCAGCAGCGTATGTCTGGACAAATATAGCAATCAGCCCCAGCATTTT,CASSVCLDKYSNQPQHF
TRBJ2-2,-,14,TRBD1,TRBV6-5,TGTGCCAGCCCTCAGACAGGGGGCACCGGGGAGCTGTTTTTT,CASPQTGGTGELFF
TRBJ2-3,-,12,-,TRBV6-6,TGTGCCAGCAGCTTAAGCACAGATACGCAGTATTTT,CASSLSTDTQYF
TRBJ1-5,-,12,TRBD1,TRBV30,TGTGCCTGGAACAGGGGCAGTCAGCCCCAGCATTTT,CAWNRGSQPQHF
TRBJ2-7,-,15,TRBD2,TRBV7-3,TGTGCCAGCAGCCAAACCGGGACTAGCAGGTACGAGCAGTACTTC,CASSQTGTSRYEQYF
TRBJ1-2,-,13,-,TRBV29-1,TGCAGCGTCGCACCGCGGGGGGGGTTTGGCTACACCTTC,CSVAPRGGFGYTF
TRBJ2-2,-,9,-,TRBV19,TGTGCCAGTACTGGGGAGCTGTTTTTT,CASTGELFF
TRBJ2-3,-,15,TRBD1,TRBV5-6,TGTGCCAGCAGCTCCCAGGGGGCGCTGACAGATACGCAGTATTTT,CASSSQGALTDTQYF
TRBJ2-2,-,15,-,TRBV5-1,TGCGCCAGCAGCCCCGGGGCAACGAACACCGGGGAGCTGTTTTTT,CASSPGATNTGELFF
TRBJ1-2,-,16,-,TRBV7-9,TGTGCCAGCAGCTTAGATATTGTGGCCGGCAACTATGGCTACACCTTC,CASSLDIVAGNYGYTF
TRBJ2-5,-,14,TRBD2,TRBV30,TGTGCCTGGAGTAGCCTGGGAGGGCGGGAGACCCAGTACTTC,CAWSSLGGRETQYF
TRBJ2-6,-,16,TRBD2,TRBV2,TGTGCCAGCAGTGAAGCGCTTCTGCTAGCGGGGCCTTCAGTGACTTTC,CASSEALLLAGPSVTF
TRBJ2-5,few,16,TRBD1,TRBV19,TGTGCCAGTAGTACGAGGGACAGGGGTGTCCAAGAGACCCAGTACTTC,CASSTRDRGVQETQYF
TRBJ1-5,-,13,-,TRBV7-9,TGTGCCAGCAGCAAAGACACAAATCAGCCCCAGCATTTT,CASSKDTNQPQHF
TRBJ2-3,-,17,TRBD2,TRBV14,TGTGCCAGCAGCCAAGAAAAGGTTAGCGGGGGAACAGATACGCAGTATTTT,CASSQEKVSGGTDTQYF
TRBJ2-4,-,17,-,TRBV5-4,TGTGCCAGCAGCTTCCTCTTGGACAGCCCCACGAAAAACATTCAGTACTTC,CASSFLLDSPTKNIQYF
TRBJ1-5,-,14,-,TRBV30,TGTGCCTGGAGTGGGACAGCTAGCAATCAGCCCCAGCATTTT,CAWSGTASNQPQHF
TRBJ2-3,once,14,-,TRBV7-9,TGTGCCAGCCAGGACCCGGGTAGCACAGATACGCAGTATTTT,CASQDPGSTDTQYF
TRBJ2-1,-,19,TRBD2,TRBV28,TGTGCCAGCAGTCCCCCGGGACTAGCGGGGGGGAGCTCCTACAATGAGCAGTTCTTC,CASSPPGLAGGSSYNEQFF
TRBJ2-3,-,14,-,TRBV28,TGTGCCAGCAGTTTTCTTCTTTTGGGCGATACGCAGTATTTT,CASSFLLLGDTQYF
TRBJ1-1,-,15,TRBD1,TRBV11-2,TGTGCCAGCAGGACTTGGGACAGACCATACACTGAAGCTTTCTTT,CASRTWDRPYTEAFF
TRBJ2-7,-,15,-,TRBV5-5,TGTGCCAGCAGCTTGGCCGGGCGAATTTCCTACGAGCAGTACTTC,CASSLAGRISYEQYF
TRBJ2-5,-,14,-,TRBV6-6,TGTGCCAGCAGTCGGACTAACCGTCAAGAGACCCAGTACTTC,CASSRTNRQETQYF
TRBJ2-7,-,15,-,TRBV5-1,TGCGCCAGCAGCTTTTGGCAGGGGTTATCCTACGAGCAGTACTTC,CASSFWQGLSYEQYF
TRBJ2-7,-,11,TRBD1,TRBV20-1,TGCAGTGCCGGACAGGGAAGCGAGCAGTACTTC,CSAGQGSEQYF
TRBJ2-5,-,13,-,TRBV4-1,TGCGCCAGCAGCCAAACTATCAGGGAGACCCAGTACTTC,CASSQTIRETQYF
TRBJ2-7,-,14,-,TRBV5-1,TGCGCCAGCAGCTTGATGGGGGAGGCCTACGAGCAGTACTTC,CASSLMGEAYEQYF
TRBJ2-7,-,12,-,TRBV7-2,TGTGCCAGCAGCTTAGAAGTTGGCGAGCAGTACTTC,CASSLEVGEQYF
TRBJ1-3,-,15,-,TRBV10-3,TGTGCCATCAGTGAGTCCCGCAGGGAATTAAACACCATATATTTT,CAISESRRELNTIYF
TRBJ2-7,-,14,TRBD2,TRBV4-2,TGTGCCAGCAGCCGGGGTAGGCGGGGGGGCCGGGAGTACTTC,CASSRGRRGGREYF
TRBJ1-4,-,13,-,TRBV5-4,TGTGCCAGCAGCGTCGGGACGGAAGAAAAACTGTTTTTT,CASSVGTEEKLFF
TRBJ2-7,-,14,-,TRBV5-1,TGCGCCAGCAGCCCCCCCGGGCAGAACTACGAGCAGTACTTC,CASSPPGQNYEQYF
TRBJ1-1,-,15,-,TRBV10-2,TGCGCCAGCAAGGGGGGGCCAGGGCTCAACACTGAAGCTTTCTTT,CASKGGPGLNTEAFF
TRBJ2-3,-,16,TRBD2,TRBV4-1,TGCGCCAGCAGCCAAGATGCGACTAGCTCCCCTCAGGCGCAGTATTTT,CASSQDATSSPQAQYF
TRBJ2-3,-,16,TRBD2,TRBV6-2/TRBV6-3,TGTGCCAGCAGTTATCTAGCGGGGACCCGCACAGATACGCAGTATTTT,CASSYLAGTRTDTQYF
TRBJ2-5,-,12,-,TRBV27,TGTGCCAGCAGCCGCGCCCCAGAGACCCAGTACTTC,CASSRAPETQYF
TRBJ1-4,-,15,-,TRBV11-2,TGTGCCAGCAGCTCCGGGACGGAGGTTAATGAAAAACTGTTTTTT,CASSSGTEVNEKLFF
TRBJ1-1,few,10,-,TRBV19,TGTGCCAGAGTTGACACTGAAGCTTTCTTT,CARVDTEAFF
TRBJ1-2,-,13,TRBD1,TRBV24-1,TGTGCCACCAGTGATCGGACAGGGAACGGCTACACCTTC,CATSDRTGNGYTF
TRBJ2-6,-,13,-,TRBV6-5,TGTGCCAGCAGCGGTACTGGGGCCAACGTCCTGACTTTC,CASSGTGANVLTF
TRBJ1-1,-,12,-,TRBV29-1,TGCAGCGCCAGACCGGGGGACACTGAAGCTTTCTTT,CSARPGDTEAFF
TRBJ2-5,-,13,-,TRBV15,TGTGCCACCAGCAGGTCACAGGGAGAGACCCAGTACTTC,CATSRSQGETQYF
TRBJ2-7,-,15,TRBD2,TRBV4-1,TGCGCCAGCAGCCAAGACCGGGGGGGTTCCTACGAGCAGTACTTC,CASSQDRGGSYEQYF
TRBJ2-7,-,18,-,TRBV11-3,TGTGCCAGCAGCTTGGAACCGGGACTGGGGCCCTTTCAGAGCGAGCAGTACTTC,CASSLEPGLGPFQSEQYF
TRBJ1-1,-,15,TRBD1,TRBV18,TGTGCCAGCTCACCACCTCAGGGGGCATGGACTGAAGCTTTCTTT,CASSPPQGAWTEAFF
TRBJ2-3,-,14,TRBD2,TRBV10-3,TGTGCCATCAATCACGGACTAGCGTCAGATACGCAGTATTTT,CAINHGLASDTQYF
TRBJ2-3,once,17,-,TRBV5-1,TGCGCCAGCAGCTTGGAGGGCGGGGCAGGGACCTCTACGGGGCAGTATTTT,CASSLEGGAGTSTGQYF
TRBJ1-2,-,15,-,TRBV6-1,TGTGCCAGCAGTGAAGCGCCAGGGGACGACTATGGCTACACCTTC,CASSEAPGDDYGYTF
TRBJ2-2,-,15,TRBD1,TRBV6-5,TGTGCCAGCAGCCACGACAGGGGGCAAACCGGGGAGCTGTTTTTT,CASSHDRGQTGELFF